The 2 T cell receptor beta chains presented below share a single source sample, sequenced in a study of Graves' ophthalmopathy and Graves' hyperthyroidism (dated by TCRdb to the late 2010s). TCRdb records Illumina HiSeq 2000 as the sequencer. For repertoire sequencing, TCR beta CDR3 regions were amplified from RNA transcripts. The first round was an RT-PCR using HTBI primers with the Qiagen OneStep RT-PCR kit, and this first round was followed by a second-round multiplex PCR, then size selection and purification. TCRdb reprocessed the public reads (quality trimming at Q25 with fastp, clone calling with MiXCR) and kept in-frame beta chains. All rows with the same CDR3 protein become a single entry with the most common DNA and genes. Within this sample are 300,000 to 400,000 distinct CDR3 sequences, with around a sixth of them counted one time only. The leading ten clones occupy roughly 12% of the sample.

Sequenced material: peripheral blood. Receptors originate from an adult man with Graves' ophthalmopathy.

This clonotype showed up many times. V gene TRBV6-2 or TRBV6-3 combines with J gene TRBJ2-7, with TRBD2 matching 9 bases. The germline V gene encodes CDR1 MNHEY and CDR2 SVGEGT. The V gene end was trimmed by 6 bases and the J gene end by 13 bases; junction bases not matched to a gene: 13. The CDR3 sequence is 13 residues long. CDR3 coding DNA: TGTGCCAGCAGCGAGATCCGTAGCGGGAGCCACTACTTC. This gives the protein CASSEIRSGSHYF.

This clonotype was recorded many times. The CDR3 is CASSQGIAGASQETQYF. The CDR3, as DNA: TGTGCCAGCAGCCAAGGGATAGCGGGGGCATCCCAAGAGACCCAGTACTTC. This chain connects TRBV3-1 to TRBJ2-5; 9 bases map to TRBD2. The length of the CDR3 is 17 residues. The V and J ends lost 1 base and 1 base, in that order; junction bases with no gene match: 7. The germline V gene has CDR1 LGHDT and CDR2 YNNKEL (reference sequence).